Below are 32 T cell receptor beta chains sequenced from a single sample in a study of cytotoxic CD8 clonotypes in ibrutinib-treated CLL (dated by TCRdb to the early 2020s). The library was built by means of the immunoSEQ multiplex PCR assay. The source is immuneACCESS, and TCRdb retained only in-frame sequences with V and J called. Part of the clones is not carried over; for the studies checked, unresolved V genes explain less than half of this, and the remainder is unexplained. A total of about 180,000 clones appear in this sample, about 80% of them only once. The ten biggest clones cover around 4.5% of the sample. This specimen's time point label, per the study, means: approximately 25 months on ibrutinib. Sequenced here: PBMCs, sampled after 24 months of ibrutinib treatment. Receptor source: a human donor with chronic lymphocytic leukemia.

The chain recombines TRBV25-1 with TRBJ2-4; unclear D gene. With 1 base removed from V and 7 bases from J, the gap between germline ends came to 8 bases. Looked up from germline, CDR1 is MGHDK and CDR2 is SYGVNS. CDR3 length: 13 residues. In nucleotides, the CDR3 is TGTGCCAGCAGTGAATTTGGGGTGAACATTCAGTACTTC. Protein sequence: CASSEFGVNIQYF. The full variable domain, rest sourced from reference TRBV25-1 and TRBJ2-4, is EADIYQTPRYLVIGTGKKITLECSQTMGHDKMYWYQQDPGMELHLIHYSYGVNSTEKGDLSSESTVSRIRTEHFPLTLESARPSHTSQYLCASSEFGVNIQYFGAGTRLSVL.

The chain employs TRBV7-2 and TRBJ1-6, with D unresolved. Between the trimmed V and J ends, which lost 7 bases and 0 bases, there was a span of 16 bases. The CDR3 loop spans 17 amino acids. Germline V gene sequence: CDR1 SGHTA, CDR2 FQGNSA. The CDR3 DNA reads as TGTGCCAGCACAAAGGAGGCCCTGAGCTCCTATAATTCACCCCTCCACTTT. Translating gives CASTKEALSSYNSPLHF.

The chain couples TRBV11-2 to TRBJ1-1, with no clear D. Trimming shortened V by 1 base and J by 3 bases, and 18 bases separated the two germline ends. Germline loops: CDR1 SGHAT, CDR2 FQNNGV. The CDR3 runs 17 residues. Written as DNA, the CDR3 is TGTGCCAGCAGCTTAGGAGTCGGTCCGGGGAGGGACACTGAAGCTTTCTTT. Translated, it gives CASSLGVGPGRDTEAFF. Supplemented by reference TRBV11-2 and TRBJ1-1, the full variable domain reads EAGVAQSPRYKIIEKRQSVAFWCNPISGHATLYWYQQILGQGPKLLIQFQNNGVVDDSQLPKDRFSAERLKGVDSTLKIQPAKLEDSAVYLCASSLGVGPGRDTEAFFGQGTRLTVV.

Only one count was recorded for this clone. The V call is TRBV7-3, the J call TRBJ2-1; 7 positions match TRBD1. Germline assignment: CDR1 SGHTA and CDR2 FQGTGA. V gave up 5 bases and J gave up 10 bases; unmatched junction bases: 11. This CDR3 has 14 amino acids. The CDR3 here is CASSHGTALGEQFF. CDR3 coding DNA: TGTGCCAGCAGCCACGGGACAGCCCTCGGAGAGCAGTTCTTC.

The chain employs TRBV5-1 and TRBJ2-1; 8 bases are a match to TRBD1. The germline V gene encodes CDR1 SGHRS and CDR2 YFSETQ. Unmatched junction bases numbered 7, after V lost 7 bases and J lost 1 base. This CDR3 region has 15 residues. In DNA form, the CDR3 reads TGCGCCAGCCGGACAGGGTTAGGGTCCTACAATGAGCAGTTCTTC. Its protein product is CASRTGLGSYNEQFF.

This chain connects TRBV9 to TRBJ1-2, with 10 nucleotides matching TRBD1. The CDR3 contains 15 residues. Germline CDR1 reads SGDLS; CDR2 reads YYNGEE. Losses at the gene ends were 2 bases for V and 8 bases for J; bases not matched to a gene: 9. CDR3 nucleotides: TGTGCCAGCAGCGTGTGGGACAGGGGAGAAGTGGGCTACACCTTC. It codes for CASSVWDRGEVGYTF.

Note on this clone: Other DNA sequences in the sample encode the same CDR3. The genes are TRBV7-2 and TRBJ2-5, with a tentative D call TRBD1 (6 bases). CDR1 and CDR2 (germline): SGHTA, FQGNSA. The CDR3 has 13 residues. Trimming left V 0 bases short and J 4 bases short, with 6 bases between. The CDR3 sequence: CASSLARGETQYF. The CDR3 DNA sequence: TGTGCCAGCAGCTTAGCCAGGGGAGAGACCCAGTACTTC.

This clone showed up just once. The genes are TRBV6-7 and TRBJ2-1, with TRBD1 as a possible D gene (5 bases). TRBV6-7 is an ORF, and what it does is uncertain. V was pared by 5 bases and J by 4 bases, with 9 bases between. There are 13 residues in the CDR3. CDR3 residues: CASSPDSYNEQFF. DNA for the CDR3: TGTGCCAGCAGTCCCGACAGTTACAATGAGCAGTTCTTC.

The V and J genes are TRBV28 and TRBJ2-7; D possibly matches TRBD1 or TRBD2 (5 bases each). CDR3 length: 13 amino acids. Germline CDR1 and CDR2: MDHEN and SYDVKM. The V end was cut by 8 bases, the J end by 3 bases, with 14 bases between. The chain's CDR3 is CASRPQGVYEQYF. Written as DNA, the CDR3 is TGTGCCAGCCGCCCCCAGGGAGTCTACGAGCAGTACTTC.

V and J are TRBV27 and TRBJ1-1; 10 bases line up with TRBD1. J lost 8 bases, V lost 9 bases, and 9 bases had no gene match. Germline V gives CDR1 MNHEY, CDR2 SMNVEV (reference sequence). The CDR3 contains 13 residues. The CDR3 loop reads CASRDRGGWEAFF. The CDR3, as DNA: TGTGCCAGTAGGGACAGGGGAGGGTGGGAAGCTTTCTTT.

J is TRBJ1-4 and V is TRBV30; D possibly corresponds to TRBD1 (5 bases). Trimming removed 2 bases at V and 4 bases at J, with 11 bases between. Germline assignment: CDR1 GTSNPN and CDR2 SVGIG (reference sequence). This CDR3 comprises 14 residues. CDR3 amino acids: CAWSPGADNEKLFF. DNA for the CDR3: TGTGCCTGGAGTCCCGGGGCTGATAATGAAAAACTGTTTTTT.

The V call is TRBV2, the J call TRBJ2-7; D might be TRBD1 or TRBD2, each matching 7 bases. From germline, CDR1 is SNHLY and CDR2 FYNNEI. Trimming removed 5 bases from V and 6 bases from J, with 17 bases in between. The length of the CDR3 is 14 residues. CDR3 nucleotides: TGTGCCAGCAGTTACAGCGGGACAGCAGCCGAGCAGTACTTC. This codes for CASSYSGTAAEQYF.

The chain employs TRBV15 and TRBJ1-1, with 8 bases lining up with TRBD1. V lost 3 bases, J lost 0 bases, and 3 bases stayed unmatched. Per the germline V gene, CDR1 is LNHNV and CDR2 is YYDKDF (reference sequence). This CDR3 region has 15 residues. The DNA for the CDR3 is TGTGCCACCAGCAGCTGGGACAGGCTGAACACTGAAGCTTTCTTT. This translates into CATSSWDRLNTEAFF.

V is TRBV10-2 and J is TRBJ2-7, with 9 nucleotides matching TRBD2. This CDR3 is built from 13 residues. V lost 9 bases and J lost 6; bases outside the gene matches: 9. Germline CDR1 and CDR2: WSHSY and SAAADI. The chain's CDR3 is CASGTSTYLEQYF. CDR3 in DNA: TGCGCCAGTGGGACTAGCACTTATCTCGAGCAGTACTTC.

V and J are TRBV7-2 and TRBJ1-2; D gene ambiguous. Germline V gene sequence: CDR1 SGHTA, CDR2 FQGNSA. The V gene lost 4 bases and the J gene lost 0 bases, with 9 bases spanning the gap. The CDR3 is 14 amino acids. Here the CDR3 reads CASSSGPANYGYTF. CDR3 sequence (DNA): TGTGCCAGCAGCTCCGGGCCAGCTAACTATGGCTACACCTTC.

This chain uses TRBV9 with TRBJ1-2; D not certain. Per germline, CDR1 SGDLS and CDR2 YYNGEE. Trimming stripped 0 bases from V and 6 bases from J, with 9 bases between. The CDR3 spans 13 residues. In nucleotides, the CDR3 is TGTGCCAGCAGCGTAGGGGCAGTGAATGGCTACACCTTC. It encodes CASSVGAVNGYTF. The full variable domain, with the rest looked up from reference TRBV9 and TRBJ1-2, is DSGVTQTPKHLITATGQRVTLRCSPRSGDLSVYWYQQSLDQGLQFLIQYYNGEERAKGNILERFSAQQFPDLHSELNLSSLELGDSALYFCASSVGAVNGYTFGSGTRLTVV.

The chain has TRBV7-9 and TRBJ2-6; weak D call: TRBD2 (5 bases). Trimming cost V 5 bases and J 2 bases, with 22 bases left between them. Germline V gene data show CDR1 as SEHNR and CDR2 as FQNEAQ (reference sequence). This CDR3 is 19 amino acids long. The CDR3 loop is CASSTGLARGHPGANVLTF. CDR3 DNA sequence: TGTGCCAGCAGCACCGGACTTGCACGCGGGCACCCTGGGGCCAACGTCCTGACTTTC.

The chain combines TRBV4-3 with TRBJ2-6; either TRBD1 or TRBD2 may supply D (6 bases each). The CDR3 has 19 amino acids. V was shortened by 0 bases and J by 1 base, with 16 bases between the two germline ends. CDR1 LGHNA and CDR2 YSLEER come from the germline V gene. The CDR3 DNA sequence: TGCGCCAGCAGCCAAGAAGGGGGGATACGGTATTCTGGGGCCAACGTCCTGACTTTC. Protein product: CASSQEGGIRYSGANVLTF.

Regarding this clone: The sample carries other DNA sequences with the same CDR3. This rearrangement joins TRBV9 to TRBJ2-3, with D possibly called TRBD1 or TRBD2 (5 bases each). The CDR3 covers 14 residues. Deletions cut 0 bases from V and 0 bases from J, with 5 bases between. Looked up from germline, CDR1 is SGDLS and CDR2 is YYNGEE. This chain's CDR3 is CASSVGGSTDTQYF. The CDR3 DNA reads as TGTGCCAGCAGCGTAGGGGGGAGCACAGATACGCAGTATTTT.

The rearrangement joins TRBV5-1 to TRBJ2-1; perhaps TRBD2 as D (7 bases). Per the germline V gene, CDR1 is SGHRS and CDR2 is YFSETQ. Trimming stripped 4 bases from V and 6 bases from J, with 20 bases between. The CDR3 spans 16 residues. The CDR3 protein is CASSPGEGLLSNEQFF. CDR3 coding DNA: TGCGCCAGCAGCCCAGGGGAGGGCCTTTTGAGCAATGAGCAGTTCTTC.

The V call is TRBV18, the J call TRBJ2-7, with TRBD1 identical over 7 bases. The CDR3 spans 14 residues. CDR1 is KGHSH and CDR2 is LQKENI in the germline V gene. The V and J ends lost 4 bases and 0 bases, in that order; junction bases with no gene match: 3. In DNA form, the CDR3 reads TGTGCCAGCTCACAGGGGACAGCCTCCTACGAGCAGTACTTC. It specifies CASSQGTASYEQYF.

This sequence joins TRBV19 and TRBJ1-2, with 8 bases fitting TRBD1. V was clipped by 9 bases and J by 4 bases; unmatched bases: 10. Germline assignment: CDR1 LNHDA and CDR2 SQIVND (reference sequence). The CDR3 runs 14 residues. The CDR3 DNA reads TGTGCCAGCGAGTCCAGGGGGCGCTTCTATGGCTACACCTTC. Translating it yields CASESRGRFYGYTF.

This clone turned up a few times. The chain joins TRBV11-2 to TRBJ1-2, with 8 nucleotides matching TRBD1. The CDR3 loop spans 13 amino acids. The V gene's germline CDR1 is SGHAT and CDR2 FQNNGV. V lost 7 bases to trimming and J lost 2 bases; unmatched junction nucleotides: 3. The CDR3 bases are TGTGCCAGCAAAAGGACAGGGAACTATGGCTACACCTTC. Translation: CASKRTGNYGYTF.

V and J are TRBV7-9 and TRBJ1-1; the D gene is possibly TRBD1 (5 bases). The V end lost 5 bases, the J end lost 6 bases, and 13 bases lay between the germline ends. The CDR3 sequence is 13 residues long. Germline loops: CDR1 SEHNR, CDR2 FQNEAQ (reference sequence). The CDR3 loop reads CASSDRRGPEAFF. CDR3 bases: TGTGCCAGCAGCGACCGTAGGGGCCCTGAAGCTTTCTTT.

The V and J genes are TRBV7-3 and TRBJ1-1; TRBD1 matches at 7 bases. V was clipped by 2 bases and J by 1 base; unmatched bases: 7. Germline V gives CDR1 SGHTA, CDR2 FQGTGA. This CDR3 is built from 16 residues. The CDR3 nucleotides are TGTGCCAGCAGCTTATGGACAGGTCGTCCGAACACTGAAGCTTTCTTT. This gives the protein CASSLWTGRPNTEAFF. The entire variable domain, with the rest obtained from reference TRBV7-3 and TRBJ1-1, is as follows: GAGVSQTPSNKVTEKGKYVELRCDPISGHTALYWYRQSLGQGPEFLIYFQGTGAADDSGLPNDRFFAVRPEGSVSTLKIQRTERGDSAVYLCASSLWTGRPNTEAFFGQGTRLTVV.

The chain employs TRBV2 and TRBJ2-2; D is unresolved. V was clipped by 4 bases and J by 0 bases, with 9 bases between them. From germline, CDR1 is SNHLY and CDR2 FYNNEI. This CDR3 region has 15 residues. CDR3 DNA: TGTGCCAGCAGTGGGCGGACGGCGAACACCGGGGAGCTGTTTTTT. It specifies CASSGRTANTGELFF.

J is TRBJ2-3 and V is TRBV5-1; possible D gene TRBD1, 5 bases. CDR1 and CDR2 (germline): SGHRS, YFSETQ. Trimming pared 0 bases from V and 8 bases from J, leaving 10 bases between. The CDR3 runs to 13 residues. CDR3 coding DNA: TGCGCCAGCAGCTTGGCAGGGCCTGGTACGCAGTATTTT. Amino acids: CASSLAGPGTQYF.

The DNA for the CDR3 is TGTGCCAGCAGTTTCTCCGGGACAGGGAAAGAGACCCAGTACTTC. This translates into CASSFSGTGKETQYF. V gene TRBV28 combines with J gene TRBJ2-5; 9 nucleotides agree with TRBD1. Germline-derived CDR1 and CDR2 are MDHEN and SYDVKM. Trimming took 3 bases from V and 3 from J; bases not matched to a gene: 5. The CDR3 is 15 amino acids.

The chain joins TRBV5-4 to TRBJ1-3; D might be TRBD1 (5 bases). The ends were cut back, 2 bases at V and 0 bases at J, with 9 bases in the middle. CDR3 length equals 15 residues. Looked up from germline, CDR1 is SGHNT and CDR2 is YYREEE (reference sequence). The CDR3 here is CASSFRVLSGNTIYF. CDR3 in DNA: TGTGCCAGCAGCTTCAGGGTACTCTCTGGAAACACCATATATTTT.

The chain carries TRBV7-9 and TRBJ1-1, with TRBD1 identical over 10 bases. Germline V gene lookup returns CDR1 SEHNR and CDR2 FQNEAQ (reference sequence). The CDR3 has 14 residues. J lost 6 bases, V lost 5 bases, and 6 bases had no gene match. The CDR3 loop reads CASSAGTGVAEAFF. The DNA of the CDR3 is TGTGCCAGCAGCGCCGGGACAGGGGTTGCTGAAGCTTTCTTT. Full variable domain (outside the CDR3, taken from reference TRBV7-9 and TRBJ1-1): DTGVSQNPRHKITKRGQNVTFRCDPISEHNRLYWYRQTLGQGPEFLTYFQNEAQLEKSRLLSDRFSAERPKGSFSTLEIQRTEQGDSAMYLCASSAGTGVAEAFFGQGTRLTVV.

V is TRBV29-1 and J is TRBJ1-1, with a tentative D call TRBD1 (5 bases). This CDR3 has 13 amino acids. Trimming took off 0 bases at V and 10 bases at J, with 15 bases between the two ends. Per germline, CDR1 SQVTM and CDR2 ANQGSEA. CDR3: CSVEDRAGWGAFF. CDR3 DNA sequence: TGCAGCGTTGAAGATCGGGCAGGGTGGGGAGCTTTCTTT.

This chain connects TRBV6-1 to TRBJ2-7; D possibly matches TRBD1 or TRBD2 (5 bases each). Between the trimmed V and J ends, which lost 6 bases and 0 bases, there was a span of 12 bases. Germline-derived CDR1 and CDR2 are MNHNS and SASEGT. This CDR3 region has 14 residues. The CDR3 DNA reads as TGTGCCAGCAGGGTGGGACCGAGCTCCTACGAGCAGTACTTC. Encoded protein: CASRVGPSSYEQYF.